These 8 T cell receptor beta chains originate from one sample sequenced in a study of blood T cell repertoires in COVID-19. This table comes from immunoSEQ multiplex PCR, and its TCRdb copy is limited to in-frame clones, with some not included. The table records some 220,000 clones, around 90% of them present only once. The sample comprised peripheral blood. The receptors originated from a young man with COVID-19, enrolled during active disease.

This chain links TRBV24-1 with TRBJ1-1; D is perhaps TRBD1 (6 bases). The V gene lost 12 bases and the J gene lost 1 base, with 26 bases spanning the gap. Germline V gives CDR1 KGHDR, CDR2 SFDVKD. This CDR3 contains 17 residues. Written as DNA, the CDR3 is TGTGCCCCCGTGAGAATGGTCGTGGACAGTGGGAACACTGAAGCTTTCTTT. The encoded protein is CAPVRMVVDSGNTEAFF.

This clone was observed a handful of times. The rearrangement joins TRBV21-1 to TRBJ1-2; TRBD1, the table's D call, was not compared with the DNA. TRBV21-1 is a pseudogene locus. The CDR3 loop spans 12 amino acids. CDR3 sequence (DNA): TGTGCCTCATCCCAGGGGGCGGAGGGCTACACCTTC. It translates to CASSQGAEGYTF.

The CDR3 nucleotides read TGCGCCAGCAGCCCACACCAACAGGGGACAGATACGCAGTATTTT. Protein sequence: CASSPHQQGTDTQYF. The chain recombines TRBV5-1 with TRBJ2-3, with 7 bases aligning to TRBD1. This CDR3 is built from 15 residues. Germline CDR1 reads SGHRS; CDR2 reads YFSETQ. V trimming: 4 bases; J trimming: 3 bases; junction bases outside the gene matches: 8.

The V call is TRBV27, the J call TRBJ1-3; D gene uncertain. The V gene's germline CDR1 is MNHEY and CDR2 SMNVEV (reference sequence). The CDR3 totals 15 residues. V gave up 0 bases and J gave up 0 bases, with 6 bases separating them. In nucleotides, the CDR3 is TGTGCCAGCAGTTTATCCCCTATCTCTGGAAACACCATATATTTT. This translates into CASSLSPISGNTIYF.

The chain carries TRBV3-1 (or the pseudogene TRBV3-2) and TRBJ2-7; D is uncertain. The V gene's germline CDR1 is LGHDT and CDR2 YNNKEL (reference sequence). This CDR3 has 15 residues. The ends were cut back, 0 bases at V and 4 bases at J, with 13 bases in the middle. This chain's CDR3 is CASSQEGSRSYEQYF. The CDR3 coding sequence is TGTGCCAGCAGCCAAGAAGGTAGCCGGTCATACGAGCAGTACTTC.

Here the CDR3 DNA reads TGTGCCAGCAGGACGACAGGCTATTCCTACGAGCAGTACTTC. It is translated as CASRTTGYSYEQYF. This chain joins TRBV6-5 and TRBJ2-7; a weak D match, TRBD1 (6 bases). The length of the CDR3 is 14 residues. Germline assignment: CDR1 MNHEY and CDR2 SVGAGI. V was pared by 6 bases and J by 1 base, with 13 bases between.

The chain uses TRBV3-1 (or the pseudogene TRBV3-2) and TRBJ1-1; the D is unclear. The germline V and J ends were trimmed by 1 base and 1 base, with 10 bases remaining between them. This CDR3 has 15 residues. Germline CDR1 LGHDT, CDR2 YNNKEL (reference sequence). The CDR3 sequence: CASSQAGSGNTEAFF. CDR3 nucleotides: TGTGCCAGCAGCCAAGCTGGATCGGGGAACACTGAAGCTTTCTTT.

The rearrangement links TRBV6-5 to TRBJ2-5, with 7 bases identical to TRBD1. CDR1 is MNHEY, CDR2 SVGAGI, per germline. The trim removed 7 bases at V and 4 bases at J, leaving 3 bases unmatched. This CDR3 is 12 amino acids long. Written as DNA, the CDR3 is TGTGCCAGCACGCACAGGGGAGAGACCCAGTACTTC. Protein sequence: CASTHRGETQYF.